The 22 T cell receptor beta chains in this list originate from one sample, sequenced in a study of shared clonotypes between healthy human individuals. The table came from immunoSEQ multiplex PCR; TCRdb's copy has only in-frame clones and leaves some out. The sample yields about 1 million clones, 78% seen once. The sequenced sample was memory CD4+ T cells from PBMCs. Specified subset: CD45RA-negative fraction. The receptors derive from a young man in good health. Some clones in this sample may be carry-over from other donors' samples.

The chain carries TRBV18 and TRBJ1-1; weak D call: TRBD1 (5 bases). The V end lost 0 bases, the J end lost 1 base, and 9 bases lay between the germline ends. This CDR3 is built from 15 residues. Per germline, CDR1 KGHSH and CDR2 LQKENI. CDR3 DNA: TGTGCCAGCTCACCACCCTCTCAGGGGAACACTGAAGCTTTCTTT. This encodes CASSPPSQGNTEAFF.

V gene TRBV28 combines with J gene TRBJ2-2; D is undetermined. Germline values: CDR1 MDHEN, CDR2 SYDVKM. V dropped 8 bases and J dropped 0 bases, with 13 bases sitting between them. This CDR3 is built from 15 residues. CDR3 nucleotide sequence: TGTGCCAGCTGTGAGTCGGAGACGAACACCGGGGAGCTGTTTTTT. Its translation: CASCESETNTGELFF. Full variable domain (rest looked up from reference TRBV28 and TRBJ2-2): DVKVTQSSRYLVKRTGEKVFLECVQDMDHENMFWYRQDPGLGLRLIYFSYDVKMKEKGDIPEGYSVSREKKERFSLILESASTNQTSMYLCASCESETNTGELFFGEGSRLTVL.

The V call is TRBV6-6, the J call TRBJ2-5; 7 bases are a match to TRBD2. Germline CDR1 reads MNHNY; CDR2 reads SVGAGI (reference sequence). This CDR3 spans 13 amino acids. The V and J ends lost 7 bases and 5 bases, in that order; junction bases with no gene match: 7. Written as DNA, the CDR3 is TGTGCCAGCAACCGACTAGCTTCGGAGACCCAGTACTTC. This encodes CASNRLASETQYF.

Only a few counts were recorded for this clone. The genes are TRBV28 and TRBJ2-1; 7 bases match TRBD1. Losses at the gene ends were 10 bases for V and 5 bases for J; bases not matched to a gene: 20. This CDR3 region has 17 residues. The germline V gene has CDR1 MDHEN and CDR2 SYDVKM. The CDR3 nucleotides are TGTGCCATCCATACCCCCTTGACAGGGAACGGTCACAATGAGCAGTTCTTC. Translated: CAIHTPLTGNGHNEQFF.

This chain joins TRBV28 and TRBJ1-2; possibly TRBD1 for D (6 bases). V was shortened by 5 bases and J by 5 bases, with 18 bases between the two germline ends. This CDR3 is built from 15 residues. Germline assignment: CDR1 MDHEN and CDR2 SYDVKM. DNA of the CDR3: TGTGCCAGCAGTCCCCACAGGGACCTAATATATGGCTACACCTTC. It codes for CASSPHRDLIYGYTF.

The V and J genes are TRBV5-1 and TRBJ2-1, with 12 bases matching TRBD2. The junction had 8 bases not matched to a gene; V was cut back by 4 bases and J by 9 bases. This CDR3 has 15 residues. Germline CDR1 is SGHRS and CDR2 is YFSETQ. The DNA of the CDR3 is TGCGCCAGCAGCCCCTCTAGCGGGAGGGCTTTTGAGCAGTTCTTC. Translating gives CASSPSSGRAFEQFF.

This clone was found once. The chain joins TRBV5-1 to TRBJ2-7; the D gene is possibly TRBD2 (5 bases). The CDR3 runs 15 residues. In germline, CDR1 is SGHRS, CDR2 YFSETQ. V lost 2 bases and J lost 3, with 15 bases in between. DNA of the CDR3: TGCGCCAGCAGCTTTCAACTAGAAGGTTTCTACGAGCAGTACTTC. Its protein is CASSFQLEGFYEQYF.

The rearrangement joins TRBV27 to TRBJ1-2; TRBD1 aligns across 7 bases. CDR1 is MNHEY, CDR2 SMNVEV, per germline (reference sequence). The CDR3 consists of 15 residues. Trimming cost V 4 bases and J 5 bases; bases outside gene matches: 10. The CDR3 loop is CASSSTRDSGYGYTF. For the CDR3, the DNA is TGTGCCAGCAGTTCCACCCGGGACAGCGGGTATGGCTACACCTTC.

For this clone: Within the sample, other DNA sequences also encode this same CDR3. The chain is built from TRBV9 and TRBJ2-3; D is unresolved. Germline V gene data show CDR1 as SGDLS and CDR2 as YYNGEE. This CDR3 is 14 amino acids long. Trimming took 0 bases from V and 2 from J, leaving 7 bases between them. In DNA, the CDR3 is TGTGCCAGCAGCGTAGCTTCCCCCACAGATACGCAGTATTTT. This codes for CASSVASPTDTQYF.

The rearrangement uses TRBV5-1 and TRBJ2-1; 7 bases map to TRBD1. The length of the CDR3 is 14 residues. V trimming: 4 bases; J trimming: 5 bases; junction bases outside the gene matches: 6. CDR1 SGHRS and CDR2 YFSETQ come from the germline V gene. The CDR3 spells CASSPGTANNEQFF. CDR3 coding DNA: TGCGCCAGCAGCCCCGGGACAGCCAACAATGAGCAGTTCTTC.

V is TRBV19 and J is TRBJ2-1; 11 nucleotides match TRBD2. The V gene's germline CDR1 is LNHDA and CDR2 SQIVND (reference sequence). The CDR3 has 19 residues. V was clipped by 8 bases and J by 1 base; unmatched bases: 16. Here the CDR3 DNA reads TGTGCCAGTTTCCCCCCCGGGGGTAGCGGGGGGGGATCCTACAATGAGCAGTTCTTC. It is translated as CASFPPGGSGGGSYNEQFF.

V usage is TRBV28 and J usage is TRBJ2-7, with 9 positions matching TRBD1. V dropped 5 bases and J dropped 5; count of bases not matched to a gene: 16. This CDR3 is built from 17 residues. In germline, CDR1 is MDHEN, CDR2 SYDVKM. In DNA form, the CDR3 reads TGTGCCAGCAGTATAGACTCTTCGGGACAGGGTGTCGACGAGCAGTACTTC. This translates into CASSIDSSGQGVDEQYF.

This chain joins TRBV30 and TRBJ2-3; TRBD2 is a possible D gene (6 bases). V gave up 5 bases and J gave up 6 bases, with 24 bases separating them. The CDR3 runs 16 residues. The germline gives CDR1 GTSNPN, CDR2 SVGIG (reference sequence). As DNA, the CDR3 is TGTGCCTGGTTAAGGTGGAGGGGCGATCTAGGGGATACGCAGTATTTT. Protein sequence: CAWLRWRGDLGDTQYF. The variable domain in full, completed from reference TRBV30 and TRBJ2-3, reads SQTIHQWPATLVQPVGSPLSLECTVEGTSNPNLYWYRQAAGRGLQLLFYSVGIGQISSEVPQNLSASRPQDRQFILSSKKLLLSDSGFYLCAWLRWRGDLGDTQYFGPGTRLTVL.

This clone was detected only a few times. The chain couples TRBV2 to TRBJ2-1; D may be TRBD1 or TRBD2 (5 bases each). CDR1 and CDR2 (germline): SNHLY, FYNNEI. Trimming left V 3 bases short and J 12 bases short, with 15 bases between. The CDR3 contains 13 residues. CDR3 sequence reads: CASSDDRDGGQFF. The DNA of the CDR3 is TGTGCCAGCAGTGACGACCGGGACGGAGGGCAGTTCTTC.

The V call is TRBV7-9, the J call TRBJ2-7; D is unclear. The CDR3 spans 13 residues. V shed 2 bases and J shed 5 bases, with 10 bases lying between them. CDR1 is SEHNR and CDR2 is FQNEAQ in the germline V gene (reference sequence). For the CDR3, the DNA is TGTGCCAGCAGCTTACAATCGGGCAACGAGCAGTACTTC. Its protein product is CASSLQSGNEQYF.

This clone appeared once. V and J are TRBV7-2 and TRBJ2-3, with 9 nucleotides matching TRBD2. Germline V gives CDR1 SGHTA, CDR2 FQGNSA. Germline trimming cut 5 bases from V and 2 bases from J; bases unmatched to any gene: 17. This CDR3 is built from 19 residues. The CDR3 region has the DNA TGTGCCAGCAGCCTACAGTTTCGGATAGCGGGAGCCGTCACAGATACGCAGTATTTT. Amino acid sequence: CASSLQFRIAGAVTDTQYF.

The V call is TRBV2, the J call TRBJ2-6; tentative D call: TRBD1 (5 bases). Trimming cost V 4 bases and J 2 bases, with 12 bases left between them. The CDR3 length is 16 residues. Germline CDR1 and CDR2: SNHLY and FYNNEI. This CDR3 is CASSANRGAGANVLTF. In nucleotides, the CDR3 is TGTGCCAGCAGTGCAAATAGGGGTGCTGGGGCCAACGTCCTGACTTTC.

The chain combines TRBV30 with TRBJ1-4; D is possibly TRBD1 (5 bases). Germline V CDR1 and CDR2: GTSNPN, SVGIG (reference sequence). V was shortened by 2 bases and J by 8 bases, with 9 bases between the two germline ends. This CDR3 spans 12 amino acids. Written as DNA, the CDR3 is TGTGCCTGGAGTACGCGACAGGAAAAACTGTTTTTT. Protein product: CAWSTRQEKLFF.

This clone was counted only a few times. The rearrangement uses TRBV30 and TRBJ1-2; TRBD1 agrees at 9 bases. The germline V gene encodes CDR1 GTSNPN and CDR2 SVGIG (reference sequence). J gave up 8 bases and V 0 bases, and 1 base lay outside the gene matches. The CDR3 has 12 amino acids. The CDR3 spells CAWSVTGGGYTF. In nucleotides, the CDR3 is TGTGCCTGGAGTGTAACAGGGGGCGGCTACACCTTC.

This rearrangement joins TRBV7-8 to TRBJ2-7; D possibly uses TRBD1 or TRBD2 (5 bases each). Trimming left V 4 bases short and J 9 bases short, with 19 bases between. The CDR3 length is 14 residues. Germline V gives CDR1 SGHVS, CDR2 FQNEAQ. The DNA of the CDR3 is TGTGCCAGCAGCTACCGGGACGAGGCCGCCTGGCAGTACTTC. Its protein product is CASSYRDEAAWQYF.

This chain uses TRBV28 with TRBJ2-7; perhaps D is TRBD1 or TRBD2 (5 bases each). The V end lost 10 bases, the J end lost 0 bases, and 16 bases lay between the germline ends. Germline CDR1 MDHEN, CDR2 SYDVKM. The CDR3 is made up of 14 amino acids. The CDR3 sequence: CATKRDPSSYEQYF. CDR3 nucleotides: TGTGCCACCAAACGGGACCCCAGCTCCTACGAGCAGTACTTC. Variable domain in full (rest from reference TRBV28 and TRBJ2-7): DVKVTQSSRYLVKRTGEKVFLECVQDMDHENMFWYRQDPGLGLRLIYFSYDVKMKEKGDIPEGYSVSREKKERFSLILESASTNQTSMYLCATKRDPSSYEQYFGPGTRLTVT.

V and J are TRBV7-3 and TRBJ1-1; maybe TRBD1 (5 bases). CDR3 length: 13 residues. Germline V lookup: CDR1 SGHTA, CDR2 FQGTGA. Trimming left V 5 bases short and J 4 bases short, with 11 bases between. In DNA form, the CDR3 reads TGTGCCAGCAGCCAACAGACAGTCACTGAAGCTTTCTTT. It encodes CASSQQTVTEAFF.